The following is a T cell receptor beta chain sequence with its context. The antigen is unknown. The sample is drawn from a study of shared clonotypes between healthy human individuals. Study-level findings and limits: Researchers found naive subsets generally carried larger estimated richness than memory subsets. The researchers took only blood, and tissue repertoires probably look different.

In the CD4+ fraction, cells were divided into CD45RA+ naive and CD45RA-negative memory subsets. The data were produced by immunoSEQ multiplex PCR, yet TCRdb's version contains in-frame clones alone and is incomplete. The profile covers around 2,000,000 clones, with roughly 96% appearing a single time and 0.13% taken by the ten largest. The CDR3 has 12 amino acids. Trimming cost V 9 bases and J 8 bases, with 11 bases left between them. Per germline, CDR1 LNHDA and CDR2 SQIVND (reference sequence). Sequencing used naive CD4+ T cells sorted from blood. Specified subset: CD45RA+ positively selected. The sequence was obtained from a man between 18 and 35 years old in good health. The chain recombines TRBV19 with TRBJ1-6, with D perhaps TRBD1 (5 bases). CDR3 sequence (DNA): TGTGCCAGCCGACAGTTGGATTCACCCCTCCACTTT. Translated, it gives CASRQLDSPLHF.